This TCR beta chain came from a study of T cells in Graves' hyperthyroidism and ophthalmopathy. There were TCR beta CDR3 regions amplified from RNA transcripts. First-round RT-PCR with HTBI primers amplified the TCR CDR3 region. MiXCR was run by TCRdb on the multiplex PCR reads, yielding one entry per CDR3 protein. Of hundreds of thousands of distinct CDR3 sequences in the sample, under 20% are singletons; the top ten hold 3.8%. This clonotype was seen repeatedly, ten times or more. The antigen remains unidentified. General study points: Expanded thyroid clonotypes (above 0.001) were mostly also found in blood.

J lost 7 bases, V lost 5 bases, and 5 bases had no gene match. The CDR3 consists of 13 residues. Germline V gene lookup returns CDR1 SNHLY and CDR2 FYNNEI. Researchers defined stable Graves' hyperthyroidism as no ophthalmopathy progression within 18 months. Exclusion of a patient resulted from uncontrolled infection, other autoimmune disease, pregnancy or lactation. It was around 11 ml of fresh peripheral blood that supplied the PBMCs. Sequencing was performed on blood. This clonotype was sampled from a woman under 40 with Graves' hyperthyroidism. The chain uses TRBV2 and TRBJ2-1; the match to TRBD2 covers 7 bases. The CDR3, as DNA: TGTGCCAGCAGTACCGGACTAGATAATGAGCAGTTCTTC. Residues: CASSTGLDNEQFF. Using reference TRBV2 and TRBJ2-1 for the parts outside the CDR3, the full variable domain is EPEVTQTPSHQVTQMGQEVILRCVPISNHLYFYWYRQILGQKVEFLVSFYNNEISEKSEIFDDQFSVERPDGSNFTLKIRSTKLEDSAMYFCASSTGLDNEQFFGPGTRLTVL.